This is a list of T cell receptor beta chains from one sample in a study of OX40 agonist ivuxolimab in advanced cancers. Produced via immunoSEQ multiplex PCR; TCRdb's table is partial and in-frame only. The sample comprises more than 85,000 clones, roughly nine tenths of which are singletons, and more than 0.25% rests with the top ten. The sample here was CD4+ or CD8+ T cells sorted from blood, taken in a trial of the OX40 agonist ivuxolimab. The receptor source for this set is an adult with an advanced solid tumor such as melanoma, head and neck, liver or kidney cancer. Each CDR3 is given with its conserved first and last residue. The order of the fields is J gene, V gene, clone size, D gene, CDR3 DNA, CDR3 protein. D genes are given only for firm matches. Some rows have no size entry. The others give once, few or many, or a class for an expanded clone.

j_gene: TRBJ2-7; v_gene: TRBV28; abundance: -; d_gene: TRBD1; CDR3nt: TGTGCCAGCAGACCCGGGACAGGTTCCTACGAGCAGTACTTC; CDR3aa: CASRPGTGSYEQYF
j_gene: TRBJ1-2; v_gene: TRBV19; abundance: -; d_gene: TRBD1; CDR3nt: TGTGCCAGTAGTATGGGACAGCGAACCAATGGCTACACCTTC; CDR3aa: CASSMGQRTNGYTF
j_gene: TRBJ2-7; v_gene: TRBV12-2; abundance: -; d_gene: -; CDR3nt: TGTGCAAGTCGCTATCCTAGGAAGCAGTACTTC; CDR3aa: CASRYPRKQYF
j_gene: TRBJ2-5; v_gene: TRBV5-1; abundance: -; d_gene: TRBD2; CDR3nt: TGCGCCAGCAGTCCCCAAGCGGGAGGGGTCGAGACCCAGTACTTC; CDR3aa: CASSPQAGGVETQYF
j_gene: TRBJ1-4; v_gene: TRBV25-1; abundance: -; d_gene: TRBD1; CDR3nt: TGTGCCAGCAGGCCCCCGGGACAGATTAATGAAAAACTGTTTTTT; CDR3aa: CASRPPGQINEKLFF
j_gene: TRBJ2-3; v_gene: TRBV30; abundance: -; d_gene: -; CDR3nt: TGTGCCTGGAGTCCCCGGGGTGTATCTAGCACAGATACGCAGTATTTT; CDR3aa: CAWSPRGVSSTDTQYF
j_gene: TRBJ1-5; v_gene: TRBV19; abundance: -; d_gene: -; CDR3nt: TGTGCCAGTAGTATTCGCACAGGATGGGAAGGTAGCAATCAGCCCCAGCATTTT; CDR3aa: CASSIRTGWEGSNQPQHF
j_gene: TRBJ2-2; v_gene: TRBV28; abundance: -; d_gene: -; CDR3nt: TGTGCCAGCAGTTGGAACACCGGGGAGCTGTTTTTT; CDR3aa: CASSWNTGELFF
j_gene: TRBJ2-5; v_gene: TRBV2; abundance: -; d_gene: -; CDR3nt: TGTGCCAGCAGTGATGTAGAAAGTTGGGAGACCCAGTACTTC; CDR3aa: CASSDVESWETQYF
j_gene: TRBJ1-1; v_gene: TRBV11-2; abundance: -; d_gene: -; CDR3nt: TGTGCCAGCAGCTTAGATCGGACGGCAGGTGAAGCTTTCTTT; CDR3aa: CASSLDRTAGEAFF
j_gene: TRBJ2-1; v_gene: TRBV4-3; abundance: once; d_gene: TRBD2; CDR3nt: TGCGCCAGCAGCCAAAGACTAGCGGGATACAATGAGCAGTTCTTC; CDR3aa: CASSQRLAGYNEQFF
j_gene: TRBJ2-7; v_gene: TRBV7-3; abundance: -; d_gene: TRBD1; CDR3nt: TGTGCCAGCAGCTTCGGGGACAGCTCCTACGAGCAGTACTTC; CDR3aa: CASSFGDSSYEQYF
j_gene: TRBJ2-3; v_gene: TRBV6-1; abundance: -; d_gene: -; CDR3nt: TGTGCCAGCACCGCGGACAGTTCAGATACGCAGTATTTT; CDR3aa: CASTADSSDTQYF
j_gene: TRBJ2-2; v_gene: TRBV6-5; abundance: -; d_gene: -; CDR3nt: TGTGCCAGCATGAGGGTTGGCACCGGGGAGCTGTTTTTT; CDR3aa: CASMRVGTGELFF
j_gene: TRBJ2-7; v_gene: TRBV7-2; abundance: -; d_gene: -; CDR3nt: TGTGCCAGCCGTGCTAGGGGGAGCTCCTACGAGCAGTACTTC; CDR3aa: CASRARGSSYEQYF
j_gene: TRBJ1-2; v_gene: TRBV27; abundance: -; d_gene: -; CDR3nt: TGTGCCAGCAGTTTGTCTTCTTTAGAGAGTGGCAGACATGGCTACACCTTC; CDR3aa: CASSLSSLESGRHGYTF
j_gene: TRBJ2-1; v_gene: TRBV9; abundance: -; d_gene: -; CDR3nt: TGTGCCAGCAGCCCTGGATACGGTTCCTACAATGAGCAGTTCTTC; CDR3aa: CASSPGYGSYNEQFF
j_gene: TRBJ2-5; v_gene: TRBV11-2; abundance: -; d_gene: -; CDR3nt: TGTGCCAGCAGACAGGGGGGGGAGACCCAGTACTTC; CDR3aa: CASRQGGETQYF
j_gene: TRBJ1-3; v_gene: TRBV7-9; abundance: -; d_gene: -; CDR3nt: TGTGCCAGCAGAAAAGCGGAGGCCTCTGGAAACACCATATATTTT; CDR3aa: CASRKAEASGNTIYF
j_gene: TRBJ2-3; v_gene: TRBV29-1; abundance: -; d_gene: TRBD2; CDR3nt: TGCAGCGTTGAAGAGGTGACTAGCGGGAGGGCCATCTATACGCAGTATTTT; CDR3aa: CSVEEVTSGRAIYTQYF
j_gene: TRBJ2-7; v_gene: TRBV11-2; abundance: few; d_gene: -; CDR3nt: TGTGCCAGCAGCTTGGCAGGGAGAGGCGAGCAGTACTTC; CDR3aa: CASSLAGRGEQYF
j_gene: TRBJ1-2; v_gene: TRBV4-1; abundance: -; d_gene: -; CDR3nt: TGCGCCAGCAGCCCAACACAGGGCTCCTATGGCTACACCTTC; CDR3aa: CASSPTQGSYGYTF
j_gene: TRBJ2-3; v_gene: TRBV4-2; abundance: -; d_gene: TRBD2; CDR3nt: TGTGCCAGCAGCCACCCGGGACTAGCGGAGTTCACAGATACGCAGTATTTT; CDR3aa: CASSHPGLAEFTDTQYF
j_gene: TRBJ2-3; v_gene: TRBV7-9; abundance: -; d_gene: -; CDR3nt: TGTGCCAGCAGCTTTGGCGATACGCAGTATTTT; CDR3aa: CASSFGDTQYF
j_gene: TRBJ2-3; v_gene: TRBV6-6; abundance: -; d_gene: TRBD1; CDR3nt: TGTGCCAGCAGTTTCCCCCGGGACAGGGTTGATACGCAGTATTTT; CDR3aa: CASSFPRDRVDTQYF
j_gene: TRBJ2-3; v_gene: TRBV28; abundance: -; d_gene: -; CDR3nt: TGTGCCAGCAGTTTCGACTCGGGAAAGCTCCCAGATACGCAGTATTTT; CDR3aa: CASSFDSGKLPDTQYF
j_gene: TRBJ2-3; v_gene: TRBV10-3; abundance: -; d_gene: -; CDR3nt: TGTGCCATCAGTCCCCCCAACACAGATACGCAGTATTTT; CDR3aa: CAISPPNTDTQYF
j_gene: TRBJ2-7; v_gene: TRBV6-6; abundance: -; d_gene: TRBD1; CDR3nt: TGTGCCAGCAGCTCGGGACAGGGGTTCTACGAGCAGTACTTC; CDR3aa: CASSSGQGFYEQYF
j_gene: TRBJ2-5; v_gene: TRBV5-1; abundance: -; d_gene: -; CDR3nt: TGCGCCAGCAGCCCTGGGACGGCCCAAGAGACCCAGTACTTC; CDR3aa: CASSPGTAQETQYF
j_gene: TRBJ2-1; v_gene: TRBV30; abundance: -; d_gene: TRBD2; CDR3nt: TGTGCCCAAACATATATAGCGGGAAATGAGCAGTTCTTC; CDR3aa: CAQTYIAGNEQFF
j_gene: TRBJ2-2; v_gene: TRBV18; abundance: -; d_gene: -; CDR3nt: TGTGCCAGCTCACCACAGAACACCGGGGAGCTGTTTTTT; CDR3aa: CASSPQNTGELFF
j_gene: TRBJ2-6; v_gene: TRBV14; abundance: -; d_gene: TRBD2; CDR3nt: TGTGCCAGCAGCCACGGGAGGCTCTCTGGGGCCAACGTCCTGACTTTC; CDR3aa: CASSHGRLSGANVLTF
j_gene: TRBJ2-6; v_gene: TRBV6-5; abundance: -; d_gene: -; CDR3nt: TGTGCCAGCAGTCGTCAGAGGAGTGGGGCCAACGTCCTGACTTTC; CDR3aa: CASSRQRSGANVLTF
j_gene: TRBJ2-2; v_gene: TRBV5-5; abundance: -; d_gene: TRBD1; CDR3nt: TGTGCCAGCAGCTGGGGACAGGGAATCGGGGAGCTGTTTTTT; CDR3aa: CASSWGQGIGELFF
j_gene: TRBJ2-2; v_gene: TRBV6-6; abundance: few; d_gene: -; CDR3nt: TGTGCCAGCAGCGGACAGAAGAACACCGGGGAGCTGTTTTTT; CDR3aa: CASSGQKNTGELFF
j_gene: TRBJ1-1; v_gene: TRBV7-2; abundance: -; d_gene: -; CDR3nt: TGTGCCAGCAGCTATCACAGCCGTGGGTACACTGAAGCTTTCTTT; CDR3aa: CASSYHSRGYTEAFF
j_gene: TRBJ2-7; v_gene: TRBV27; abundance: -; d_gene: -; CDR3nt: TGTGCCAGCAGTTTATCCCTCTCCTACGAGCAGTACTTC; CDR3aa: CASSLSLSYEQYF
j_gene: TRBJ2-7; v_gene: TRBV5-3; abundance: -; d_gene: -; CDR3nt: TGTGCCAGCAGCCAGTATAATTACGAGCAGTACTTC; CDR3aa: CASSQYNYEQYF
j_gene: TRBJ2-7; v_gene: TRBV2; abundance: -; d_gene: TRBD2; CDR3nt: TGTGCCAGCACTCGACTAGCGGTCGCCTACGAGCAGTACTTC; CDR3aa: CASTRLAVAYEQYF
j_gene: TRBJ2-3; v_gene: TRBV5-6; abundance: -; d_gene: TRBD2; CDR3nt: TGTGCCAGCAGCACCGGCGGGACTAGCGGGATGGCAGATACGCAGTATTTT; CDR3aa: CASSTGGTSGMADTQYF
j_gene: TRBJ2-7; v_gene: TRBV11-3; abundance: -; d_gene: -; CDR3nt: TGTGCCAGCAGCTTTGGGTCGGCCTTCGGTGAAGAGCAGTACTTC; CDR3aa: CASSFGSAFGEEQYF
j_gene: TRBJ2-4; v_gene: TRBV5-4; abundance: once; d_gene: -; CDR3nt: TGTGCCAGCAGCATCTTAGGGCAAGCCAAAAACATTCAGTACTTC; CDR3aa: CASSILGQAKNIQYF
j_gene: TRBJ1-1; v_gene: TRBV18; abundance: -; d_gene: TRBD1; CDR3nt: TGTGCCAGCTCGTCACAGGGGGCGCAAACTGAAGCTTTCTTT; CDR3aa: CASSSQGAQTEAFF
j_gene: TRBJ2-7; v_gene: TRBV30; abundance: -; d_gene: -; CDR3nt: TGTGCCTGGAGTGTGGGGGGCACTTACGAGCAGTACTTC; CDR3aa: CAWSVGGTYEQYF
j_gene: TRBJ2-7; v_gene: TRBV5-1; abundance: -; d_gene: TRBD1; CDR3nt: TGCGCCAGCTCCCCGGACAGGGGAAAATACGAGCAGTACTTC; CDR3aa: CASSPDRGKYEQYF
j_gene: TRBJ2-7; v_gene: TRBV6-5; abundance: -; d_gene: TRBD1; CDR3nt: TGTGCCAGCAGCCCCGGACAGGCTAAATCCTACGAGCAGTACTTC; CDR3aa: CASSPGQAKSYEQYF
j_gene: TRBJ1-2; v_gene: TRBV7-9; abundance: -; d_gene: -; CDR3nt: TGTGCCAGCAGCTTAGAATCGTATGGCTACACCTTC; CDR3aa: CASSLESYGYTF
j_gene: TRBJ2-7; v_gene: TRBV27; abundance: few; d_gene: -; CDR3nt: TGTGCCAGCGGCTCCATCTACGAGCAGTACTTC; CDR3aa: CASGSIYEQYF
j_gene: TRBJ1-1; v_gene: TRBV6-5; abundance: -; d_gene: -; CDR3nt: TGTGCCAGCAGATACCCCTATCTCAAGGTGGGCACTGAAGCTTTCTTT; CDR3aa: CASRYPYLKVGTEAFF
j_gene: TRBJ1-2; v_gene: TRBV9; abundance: -; d_gene: -; CDR3nt: TGTGCCAGCAGCCCTACCCTGACAGACGCTGGGGGCTACACCTTC; CDR3aa: CASSPTLTDAGGYTF
j_gene: TRBJ2-5; v_gene: TRBV29-1; abundance: -; d_gene: -; CDR3nt: TGCAGCGCCGTAGGGGAGCAAGAGACCCAGTACTTC; CDR3aa: CSAVGEQETQYF
j_gene: TRBJ2-7; v_gene: TRBV7-2; abundance: once; d_gene: TRBD1; CDR3nt: TGTGCCAGCAGCTTAGGTCCGGGACAGGGGGTTAACGAGCAGTACTTC; CDR3aa: CASSLGPGQGVNEQYF
j_gene: TRBJ1-1; v_gene: TRBV6-5; abundance: -; d_gene: -; CDR3nt: TGTGCCAGCAGTTACTCGACGATGGGGCACACTGAAGCTTTCTTT; CDR3aa: CASSYSTMGHTEAFF
j_gene: TRBJ1-4; v_gene: TRBV4-3; abundance: -; d_gene: -; CDR3nt: TGCGCCAGCAGCCAAGGCTACCAGATTAATGAAAAACTGTTTTTT; CDR3aa: CASSQGYQINEKLFF
j_gene: TRBJ2-6; v_gene: TRBV7-6; abundance: -; d_gene: -; CDR3nt: TGTGCCAGCAGCTTAGGTGGACTCCCCTCTGGGGCCAACGTCCTGACTTTC; CDR3aa: CASSLGGLPSGANVLTF
j_gene: TRBJ1-5; v_gene: TRBV19; abundance: -; d_gene: -; CDR3nt: TGTGCCAGTAGTATGGCAGGGGTTAATCAGCCCCAGCATTTT; CDR3aa: CASSMAGVNQPQHF
j_gene: TRBJ2-5; v_gene: TRBV7-9; abundance: once; d_gene: TRBD2; CDR3nt: TGTGCCAGCAGCTTAGTGCGGGAGGGCCGAGAGCAGTACTTC; CDR3aa: CASSLVREGREQYF